These 21 T cell receptor beta chains were all obtained from the same sample, sequenced in a study of T cells after yellow fever vaccination (dated by TCRdb to the late 2010s). Libraries came from 5' RACE. Sequencer: Illumina HiSeq 2500. TCRdb itself trimmed the public reads at Q25 with fastp, ran MiXCR and retained productive beta chains. Rows with a matching CDR3 protein are joined into one entry that keeps the most common DNA and genes. The sample yields around 600,000 distinct CDR3 sequences; about 12% were counted once. Clones ranked in the top ten supply 15% of the sample. Taken with the paper, the label for treatment or condition translates to: live attenuated yellow fever vaccine strain. The sequenced sample was PBMCs, obtained on the day of the yellow fever booster vaccination. Every receptor here comes from a man in his thirties or forties who received the YFV17D yellow fever vaccine.

This clonotype has a handful of counts. V is TRBV10-3 and J is TRBJ2-5; possibly TRBD1 for D (5 bases). In germline, CDR1 is ENHRY, CDR2 SYGVKD. This CDR3 spans 12 amino acids. V was clipped by 6 bases and J by 3 bases, with 8 bases between them. The CDR3 is CAISGQKETQYF. The CDR3 DNA follows: TGTGCCATCAGCGGACAAAAAGAGACCCAGTACTTC.

The chain employs TRBV6-2 or TRBV6-3 and TRBJ1-6; tentative D call: TRBD1 (5 bases). The CDR3 extends over 14 amino acids. CDR1 is MNHEY, CDR2 SVGEGT, per germline. V lost 4 bases and J 7 bases, leaving 11 bases between the germline ends. Written as DNA, the CDR3 is TGTGCCAGCAGTTTTCGGACATTGAATTCACCCCTCCACTTT. Amino acid sequence: CASSFRTLNSPLHF.

This clonotype was detected only a few times. V is TRBV20-1 and J is TRBJ2-3; D not resolved. The CDR3 has 14 residues. Germline V gene data show CDR1 as DFQATT and CDR2 as SNEGSKA (reference sequence). V was trimmed by 0 bases and J by 0 bases, leaving 7 bases between them. The CDR3 loop is CSAREGTSTDTQYF. CDR3 bases: TGCAGTGCTAGAGAGGGAACAAGCACAGATACGCAGTATTTT.

The CDR3 DNA reads as TGTGCCAGCAGTGAGCAGGGTACTAGCGGAACTTACAATGAGCAGTTCTTC. Its protein product is CASSEQGTSGTYNEQFF. This chain links TRBV2 with TRBJ2-1, with 8 bases aligning to TRBD2. This CDR3 comprises 17 residues. The V gene's germline CDR1 is SNHLY and CDR2 FYNNEI. The V segment lost 3 bases and the J segment 4 bases; nucleotides outside the gene matches: 11.

The rearrangement uses TRBV19 and TRBJ2-4; perhaps TRBD2 as D (7 bases). CDR1 is LNHDA, CDR2 SQIVND, per germline (reference sequence). The V end was cut by 5 bases, the J end by 2 bases, with 16 bases between. The CDR3 covers 16 residues. This CDR3 is CASSLGGGASKNIQYF. The DNA for the CDR3 is TGTGCCAGTAGTCTCGGCGGGGGCGCGTCCAAAAACATTCAGTACTTC.

The chain recombines TRBV30 with TRBJ2-7; D may correspond to TRBD1 or TRBD2 (6 bases each). CDR1 GTSNPN and CDR2 SVGIG come from the germline V gene (reference sequence). With 4 bases removed from V and 5 bases from J, the gap between germline ends came to 18 bases. There are 14 residues in the CDR3. CDR3 nucleotides: TGTGCCTGGACCCTGGGGGCGGGACCCCACGAGCAGTACTTC. This sequence encodes CAWTLGAGPHEQYF.

This clonotype was seen more than once but under ten times. The chain combines TRBV27 with TRBJ2-2; 10 nucleotides match TRBD2. V shed 6 bases and J 9 bases; nucleotides not matched to a gene: 10. In germline, CDR1 is MNHEY, CDR2 SMNVEV (reference sequence). CDR3 length: 15 amino acids. The CDR3 protein is CASSTRLAGGRELFF. CDR3 bases: TGTGCCAGCAGCACACGACTAGCGGGTGGCCGGGAGCTGTTTTTT.

This clonotype was seen more than once but under ten times. The chain recombines TRBV27 with TRBJ2-5; tentative D call: TRBD1 (6 bases). Trimming left V 7 bases short and J 5 bases short, with 20 bases between. This CDR3 has 15 residues. The V gene's germline CDR1 is MNHEY and CDR2 SMNVEV (reference sequence). The CDR3 bases are TGTGCCAGCACCCAACAACAGGGTCAGCGTGAGACCCAGTACTTC. It translates to CASTQQQGQRETQYF.

This chain links TRBV20-1 with TRBJ2-7; D gene unclear. The CDR3 is 13 residues long. V gave up 6 bases and J gave up 2 bases, with 14 bases separating them. CDR1 is DFQATT, CDR2 SNEGSKA, per germline (reference sequence). CDR3 amino acids: CSAANPDTYEQYF. CDR3 coding DNA: TGCAGTGCCGCGAACCCAGACACCTACGAGCAGTACTTC.

There are many counts of this clonotype. V and J are TRBV15 and TRBJ2-1, with 12 bases matching TRBD2. This CDR3 comprises 15 residues. Germline V CDR1 and CDR2: LNHNV, YYDKDF (reference sequence). J was trimmed by 5 bases and V by 1 base; bases with no gene match: 0. In DNA form, the CDR3 reads TGTGCCACCAGCAGAGGACTAGCGGGAGACAATGAGCAGTTCTTC. This gives the protein CATSRGLAGDNEQFF.

The V and J genes are TRBV7-2 and TRBJ2-3; possible D gene TRBD2, 6 bases. Trimming removed 10 bases at V and 2 bases at J, with 16 bases between. Germline CDR1 is SGHTA and CDR2 is FQGNSA. The CDR3 is made up of 14 amino acids. The CDR3 nucleotides are TGTGCCACCACGACTAGTACACTCACAGATACGCAGTATTTT. It yields the protein CATTTSTLTDTQYF.

The genes are TRBV20-1 and TRBJ2-7, with 7 bases aligning to TRBD2. V shed 5 bases and J 5 bases; nucleotides not matched to a gene: 9. This CDR3 has 13 amino acids. Germline CDR1 and CDR2: DFQATT and SNEGSKA (reference sequence). In DNA form, the CDR3 reads TGCAGTGCTGCGTCACTAGCGACCAACGAGCAGTACTTC. It encodes CSAASLATNEQYF.

This clonotype was picked up a small number of times. The chain employs TRBV12-3 or TRBV12-4 and TRBJ2-1; 8 bases are shared with TRBD2. V lost 0 bases and J lost 9; bases outside the gene matches: 7. The CDR3 spans 15 residues. DNA for the CDR3: TGTGCCAGCAGTTTAGCGCTTATAGCGGGGATTGAGCAGTTCTTC. Protein product: CASSLALIAGIEQFF.

V usage is TRBV6-1 and J usage is TRBJ2-5; no clear D. V was trimmed by 6 bases and J by 4 bases, leaving 15 bases between them. Germline lookup yields CDR1 MNHNS and CDR2 SASEGT. This CDR3 is 14 amino acids long. Written as DNA, the CDR3 is TGTGCCAGCAGCCTCCCCGAGCGCGGAGAGACCCAGTACTTC. This translates into CASSLPERGETQYF.

This chain links TRBV28 with TRBJ2-2, with 11 positions matching TRBD2. Trimming took 3 bases from V and 4 from J; bases not matched to a gene: 1. Germline lookup yields CDR1 MDHEN and CDR2 SYDVKM. The CDR3 length is 15 residues. CDR3: CASSFLAGGTGELFF. The CDR3 bases are TGTGCCAGCAGTTTTCTAGCGGGGGGCACCGGGGAGCTGTTTTTT.

As regards this clonotype: A read error may account for a junction end that differs from germline. The rearrangement joins TRBV13 to TRBJ2-1, with 14 positions matching TRBD2. Germline V gene sequence: CDR1 PRHDT, CDR2 FYEKMQ (reference sequence). The CDR3 totals 21 residues. As DNA, the CDR3 is TGTGCCAGCAGCCTAGGGTGGACTAGCGGGAGGCAAACGAGCTCCTACAATGAGCAGTTCTTC. This gives the protein CASSLGWTSGRQTSSYNEQFF.

V gene TRBV27 combines with J gene TRBJ2-3; 9 nucleotides match TRBD2. Germline CDR1 is MNHEY and CDR2 is SMNVEV (reference sequence). This CDR3 comprises 15 residues. Trimming cost V 5 bases and J 4 bases; bases outside gene matches: 7. The CDR3 nucleotides read TGTGCCAGCAGTGCTAGCGGGATTAACGCAGATACGCAGTATTTT. Its protein is CASSASGINADTQYF.

This clonotype has more than one count but fewer than ten. This chain uses TRBV5-1 with TRBJ2-1; a possible D gene is TRBD2 (6 bases). Germline V CDR1 and CDR2: SGHRS, YFSETQ. The CDR3 totals 17 residues. V lost 1 base and J 4 bases, leaving 18 bases between the germline ends. The CDR3 is CASSLTEGSGVYNEQFF. In DNA, the CDR3 is TGCGCCAGCAGCTTGACGGAGGGGAGCGGAGTATACAATGAGCAGTTCTTC.

This clonotype came up many times. The junction and the germline gene differ at one end; a read error may be behind it. This chain links TRBV2 with TRBJ2-6, with TRBD2 identical over 10 bases. CDR1 is SNHLY, CDR2 FYNNEI, per germline. The CDR3 is made up of 16 amino acids. CDR3 sequence (DNA): TGCGCCAGCAGTGAAGCGGGAGGGTCTGGGGCCAACGTCCTGACTTTC. Translated, it gives CASSEAGGSGANVLTF.

The table lists this clonotype with a few counts. V gene TRBV27 combines with J gene TRBJ1-1; perhaps TRBD1 as D (6 bases). V lost 5 bases and J 2 bases, leaving 15 bases between the germline ends. CDR1 MNHEY and CDR2 SMNVEV come from the germline V gene (reference sequence). CDR3 size: 15 residues. CDR3 in DNA: TGTGCCAGCAGTATCCGGGACACAAGAAACACTGAAGCTTTCTTT. The encoded protein is CASSIRDTRNTEAFF.

The rearrangement joins TRBV4-1 to TRBJ2-5; the D gene could be TRBD1 or TRBD2 (5 bases each). CDR1 MGHRA and CDR2 YSYEKL come from the germline V gene. The V gene lost 0 bases and the J gene lost 2 bases, with 10 bases spanning the gap. The CDR3 sequence is 15 residues long. CDR3 DNA sequence: TGCGCCAGCAGCCAAGAGGGGACCGTTCAAGAGACCCAGTACTTC. Its translation is CASSQEGTVQETQYF.